The present T cell receptor beta chain was sequenced within a study of cytomegalovirus exposure and HLA in healthy donors. Overall study results and limits: Certain sequence variants were highly shared and formed a cluster, and this cluster was likely a sequencing artifact. In an earlier analysis, most TCR beta V segments were productive about 87% or about 30% of the time. The classifier reportedly diagnosed cytomegalovirus status with high sensitivity and specificity. Excluded: some indistinguishable V segments such as TRBV6-2 and TRBV6-3.

CDR3 length: 14 amino acids. Points on this clone: Its specificity is unknown.

The study ran its PCR with 60 Vbeta and 13 Jbeta primers. The table came from immunoSEQ multiplex PCR; TCRdb's copy has only in-frame clones and leaves some out. The table has 150,000 to 180,000 clones, less than 80% seen once. Sequences were obtained from PBMCs. The chain links TRBV21-1 to TRBJ2-2; the D call of TRBD2 is as the table states it, not checked on the DNA. TRBV21-1 is flagged as a pseudogene. The clonotype was recovered from a man aged 25 to 40 in good health and CMV-seronegative. CDR3 region: CASSKVRITGELFF. The CDR3 nucleotides are TGTGCCAGCAGCAAAGTGCGTATCACCGGGGAGCTGTTTTTT.